This T cell receptor beta chain was observed in a study of beta chain features in type 1 diabetes. Study-wide results and caveats: The analysis here could not establish whether HLA type shapes TCRB rearrangement. Moderate but significant shortening of TCRB CDR3s was recorded in all four CD4+ subsets from Type 1 diabetes patients.

Expressed TCRB transcripts were sequenced, since all the RNA that had been isolated was reverse transcribed. The average read count of naive, central memory and regulatory T cell samples was some 3.9 million. Here immunoSEQ multiplex PCR was the method, and the copy in TCRdb shows in-frame clones only, minus some. In the table there are around 97,000 clones, 25% to 30% of which are singletons. With respect to this clone: As yet, its antigen is unknown.

The origin of this receptor is a woman aged 18-30 years with type 1 diabetes. Sequences were obtained from central memory CD4+ T cells from blood.

The CDR3 loop is CASIALGAGTEGYGYTF. As DNA, the CDR3 is TGTGCCAGTATTGCTCTCGGTGCGGGGACAGAGGGCTATGGCTACACCTTC. V gene TRBV19 combines with J gene TRBJ1-2; 7 positions match TRBD1. The CDR3 spans 17 residues. Germline V CDR1 and CDR2: LNHDA, SQIVND (reference sequence). J gave up 4 bases and V 7 bases, and 18 bases lay outside the gene matches.